Described below is a single T cell receptor beta chain sequence and its context. The record originates from a study of blood T cell repertoires in COVID-19. Study background: Acute-phase and convalescent COVID-19 samples originated in the United States, Italy and Spain. PBMCs, B-cell-depleted T cells, or T cells provided the cDNA or gDNA that made up the material.

V shed 1 base and J shed 3 bases, with 16 bases lying between them. Per the germline V gene, CDR1 is SGHVS and CDR2 is FQNEAQ. The CDR3 consists of 17 residues. Methods used by the authors: Amplification of reference gene primers provided the estimated nucleated cell counts. Produced via immunoSEQ multiplex PCR; TCRdb's table is partial and in-frame only. D and trimming were read from the DNA, whereas the V and J calls and clone size are those reported in that table. The sample has about 48,000 clones; around 82% are singletons. This chain uses TRBV7-8 with TRBJ1-5, with D possibly TRBD1 on 6 matching bases. This receptor was identified in a middle-aged man with acute or convalescent COVID-19. What was sequenced was peripheral blood. The CDR3 sequence is CASSLEVSGVLNQPQHF. In nucleotides, the CDR3 is TGTGCCAGCAGCTTAGAGGTCTCAGGGGTCCTCAATCAGCCCCAGCATTTT.